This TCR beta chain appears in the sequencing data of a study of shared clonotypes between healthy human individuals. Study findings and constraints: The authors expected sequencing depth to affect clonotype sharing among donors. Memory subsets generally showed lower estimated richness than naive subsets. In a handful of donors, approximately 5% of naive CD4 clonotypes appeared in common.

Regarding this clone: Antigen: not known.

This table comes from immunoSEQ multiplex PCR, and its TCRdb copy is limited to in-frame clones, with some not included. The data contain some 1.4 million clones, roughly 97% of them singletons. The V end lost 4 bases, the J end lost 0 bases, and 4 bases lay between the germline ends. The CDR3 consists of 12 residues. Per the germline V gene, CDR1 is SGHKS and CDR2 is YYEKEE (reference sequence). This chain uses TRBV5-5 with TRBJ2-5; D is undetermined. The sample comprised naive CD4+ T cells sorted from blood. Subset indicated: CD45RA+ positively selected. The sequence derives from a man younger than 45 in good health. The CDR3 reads CASSVHQETQYF. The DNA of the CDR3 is TGTGCCAGCAGCGTCCACCAAGAGACCCAGTACTTC.